A single sample is the source of the 26 T cell receptor beta chains below, sequenced in a study of OX40 agonist ivuxolimab in advanced cancers. TCRdb keeps only in-frame clones here, not all; method: immunoSEQ multiplex PCR. Of about 39,000 clones in the sample, roughly 92% are singletons; the top ten hold 22%. The input for sequencing was CD4+ or CD8+ T cells sorted from blood, taken in a trial of the OX40 agonist ivuxolimab. The origin of the receptors is an adult with an advanced solid tumor such as melanoma, head and neck, liver or kidney cancer.

V and J are TRBV29-1 and TRBJ1-2, with no clear D. The CDR3 runs to 14 residues. Between the trimmed V and J ends, which lost 2 bases and 4 bases, there was a span of 14 bases. From germline, CDR1 is SQVTM and CDR2 ANQGSEA. The DNA of the CDR3 is TGCAGCGTTGAATATTCGGCTCTGGCCTATGGCTACACCTTC. Its protein product is CSVEYSALAYGYTF.

The V gene is TRBV11-2, the J gene TRBJ2-1; D is possibly TRBD2 (6 bases). The CDR3 sequence is 17 residues long. The V end was cut by 7 bases, the J end by 4 bases, with 23 bases between. CDR1 is SGHAT and CDR2 is FQNNGV in the germline V gene. For the CDR3, the DNA is TGTGCCAGCACCGAGGAGGGCGGAAACGGTAATTACAATGAGCAGTTCTTC. Amino acid sequence: CASTEEGGNGNYNEQFF.

This clone was detected once. The chain employs TRBV9 and TRBJ2-1, with D tentatively TRBD2 (6 bases). CDR3 length: 14 residues. Trimming stripped 3 bases from V and 5 bases from J, with 12 bases between. The V gene's germline CDR1 is SGDLS and CDR2 YYNGEE. CDR3 coding DNA: TGTGCCAGCAGCGAGCTAGCGTTCCACAATGAGCAGTTCTTC. Translated, it gives CASSELAFHNEQFF.

This chain uses TRBV11-2 with TRBJ2-7; D gene unclear. This CDR3 has 15 amino acids. V lost 0 bases, J lost 5 bases, and 14 bases lay in between. Germline values: CDR1 SGHAT, CDR2 FQNNGV. CDR3 sequence (DNA): TGTGCCAGCAGCTTAGATTTCAACCTACGGAACGAGCAGTACTTC. Protein product: CASSLDFNLRNEQYF.

The CDR3 here is CASSPPGTGGHEQYF. CDR3 nucleotides: TGTGCCAGCAGCCCCCCCGGGACAGGGGGCCACGAGCAGTACTTC. The gene calls are TRBV7-9 and TRBJ2-7; 12 positions agree with TRBD1. CDR1 and CDR2 (germline): SEHNR, FQNEAQ (reference sequence). The length of the CDR3 is 15 residues. Trimming took 5 bases from V and 5 from J; bases not matched to a gene: 7.

The chain carries TRBV27 and TRBJ2-7; D not certain. The germline V gene has CDR1 MNHEY and CDR2 SMNVEV (reference sequence). The CDR3 extends over 12 amino acids. The V and J ends lost 2 bases and 5 bases respectively, with 7 bases between them. The chain's CDR3 is CASSLRVHEQYF. The CDR3 nucleotides read TGTGCCAGCAGTTTAAGGGTCCACGAGCAGTACTTC.

V and J are TRBV9 and TRBJ2-1, with TRBD1 identical over 7 bases. This CDR3 contains 15 residues. CDR1 and CDR2 (germline): SGDLS, YYNGEE. Trimming at V came to 3 bases and at J to 7 bases, leaving 10 bases not matched to a gene. CDR3 in DNA: TGTGCCAGCAGCGAGGGGGCCGAGATGAGGAATGAGCAGTTCTTC. The encoded protein is CASSEGAEMRNEQFF. The variable domain in full, completed from reference TRBV9 and TRBJ2-1, reads DSGVTQTPKHLITATGQRVTLRCSPRSGDLSVYWYQQSLDQGLQFLIQYYNGEERAKGNILERFSAQQFPDLHSELNLSSLELGDSALYFCASSEGAEMRNEQFFGPGTRLTVL.

The chain joins TRBV5-1 to TRBJ2-1; no firm D call. Trimming pared 0 bases from V and 4 bases from J, leaving 2 bases between. This CDR3 comprises 12 residues. Germline CDR1 and CDR2: SGHRS and YFSETQ. DNA of the CDR3: TGCGCCAGCAGCTTGGCGTACAATGAGCAGTTCTTC. This encodes CASSLAYNEQFF.

The chain employs TRBV7-2 and TRBJ2-7; unclear D gene. The CDR3 spans 11 residues. With 5 bases removed from V and 7 bases from J, the gap between germline ends came to 9 bases. Germline V lookup: CDR1 SGHTA, CDR2 FQGNSA. The CDR3 DNA sequence: TGTGCCAGCAGCCCCTTTATAGAGCAGTACTTC. Protein: CASSPFIEQYF.

The CDR3 DNA is TGTGCCAGCAGTTTCCGGACTAGCGGGAGTTACAATGAGCAGTTCTTC. It specifies CASSFRTSGSYNEQFF. The V call is TRBV27, the J call TRBJ2-1, with TRBD2 matching 13 bases. Trimming took 3 bases from V and 4 from J; bases not matched to a gene: 3. The CDR3 extends over 16 amino acids. Germline lookup yields CDR1 MNHEY and CDR2 SMNVEV (reference sequence).

The chain carries TRBV7-8 and TRBJ2-1; 7 nucleotides agree with TRBD2. The length of the CDR3 is 13 residues. Germline CDR1 SGHVS, CDR2 FQNEAQ. V trimming: 7 bases; J trimming: 4 bases; junction bases outside the gene matches: 4. The CDR3 is CASKSGEYNEQFF. The CDR3 DNA reads as TGTGCCAGCAAAAGCGGGGAATACAATGAGCAGTTCTTC.

This clone was counted between two and nine times. The genes are TRBV5-6 and TRBJ2-7; TRBD1 or TRBD2 may be the D gene (5 bases each). The V end was cut by 4 bases, the J end by 4 bases, with 15 bases between. The CDR3 is 14 amino acids. Germline loops: CDR1 SGHDT, CDR2 YYEEEE. CDR3 residues: CASSKGRWIYEQYF. The CDR3, as DNA: TGTGCCAGCAGCAAGGGACGGTGGATATACGAGCAGTACTTC.

Comments on this clone: Other DNA variants within this sample encode the same CDR3. J is TRBJ2-7 and V is TRBV7-9; maybe TRBD2 (5 bases). Per the germline V gene, CDR1 is SEHNR and CDR2 is FQNEAQ (reference sequence). V lost 3 bases and J lost 1, with 7 bases in between. There are 13 residues in the CDR3. The CDR3 is CASSFRDSYEQYF. The DNA of the CDR3 is TGTGCCAGCAGCTTTCGGGATTCCTACGAGCAGTACTTC. Based on the CDR3 plus reference TRBV7-9 and TRBJ2-7, the full variable domain is DTGVSQNPRHKITKRGQNVTFRCDPISEHNRLYWYRQTLGQGPEFLTYFQNEAQLEKSRLLSDRFSAERPKGSFSTLEIQRTEQGDSAMYLCASSFRDSYEQYFGPGTRLTVT.

This rearrangement joins TRBV28 to TRBJ2-2; no definite D call. CDR3 length: 12 amino acids. Per the germline V gene, CDR1 is MDHEN and CDR2 is SYDVKM. Between the trimmed V and J ends, which lost 7 bases and 6 bases, there was a span of 9 bases. In nucleotides, the CDR3 is TGTGCCAGCAATCCCCATCCCGGGGAGCTGTTTTTT. Protein sequence: CASNPHPGELFF.

This chain uses TRBV5-7 with TRBJ2-1, with D maybe TRBD2 (7 bases). TRBV5-7 counts as an open reading frame of uncertain function. Trimming cost V 0 bases and J 3 bases, with 10 bases left between them. The CDR3 has 15 residues. CDR3 DNA: TGTGCCAGCAGCTTGGAGGGGGGGGACTACAATGAGCAGTTCTTC. Its protein product is CASSLEGGDYNEQFF.

The V and J genes are TRBV4-1 and TRBJ1-2; 9 bases line up with TRBD1. With 2 bases clipped from V and 2 bases from J, the junction kept 6 bases outside the gene matches. This CDR3 region has 16 residues. In germline, CDR1 is MGHRA, CDR2 YSYEKL. The CDR3, as DNA: TGCGCCAGCAGCCAACCCGGGGACAGGGTAAACTATGGCTACACCTTC. It codes for CASSQPGDRVNYGYTF.

The rearrangement links TRBV5-8 to TRBJ1-5, with a possible D match to TRBD1 (5 bases). CDR3 length equals 11 residues. Deletions cut 0 bases from V and 13 bases from J, with 8 bases between. Germline V gene lookup returns CDR1 SGHTS and CDR2 YDEGEE. CDR3 loop: CASSLGAGQHF. CDR3 in DNA: TGTGCCAGCAGCTTGGGGGCAGGGCAGCATTTT.

This rearrangement joins TRBV19 to TRBJ2-7; D may be TRBD2 (5 bases). The V end lost 9 bases, the J end lost 4 bases, and 25 bases lay between the germline ends. Germline V CDR1 and CDR2: LNHDA, SQIVND (reference sequence). The CDR3 length is 16 residues. This CDR3 is CASSSGSSAVLYEQYF. The DNA for the CDR3 is TGTGCCAGCAGTTCAGGCTCATCAGCGGTACTTTACGAGCAGTACTTC.

The CDR3 sequence is CASSANRAGNTEAFF. CDR3 DNA sequence: TGTGCCAGCAGCGCAAACCGTGCAGGGAACACTGAAGCTTTCTTT. The rearrangement links TRBV9 to TRBJ1-1, with D unclear. CDR3 length: 15 amino acids. Germline assignment: CDR1 SGDLS and CDR2 YYNGEE. With 3 bases removed from V and 1 base from J, the gap between germline ends came to 13 bases.

The J gene is TRBJ2-7, the V gene TRBV28; D is unclear. Germline CDR1 reads MDHEN; CDR2 reads SYDVKM. The CDR3 has 16 residues. Trimming stripped 5 bases from V and 3 bases from J, with 20 bases between. This CDR3 reads CASSHLLRALFYEQYF. The CDR3 DNA reads as TGTGCCAGCAGTCACCTTCTTCGGGCCCTATTCTACGAGCAGTACTTC.

The chain employs TRBV9 and TRBJ1-1; D gene unclear. Trimming left V 4 bases short and J 2 bases short, with 15 bases between. The germline V gene encodes CDR1 SGDLS and CDR2 YYNGEE. The CDR3 is made up of 15 amino acids. The CDR3 is CASSLTGLRNTEAFF. CDR3 DNA sequence: TGTGCCAGCAGCCTAACCGGGCTTAGAAACACTGAAGCTTTCTTT.

Here the CDR3 DNA reads TGTGCCAGCAGCCCTACATGGGCCGGGGAGCTGTTTTTT. It encodes CASSPTWAGELFF. The V gene is TRBV28, the J gene TRBJ2-2; no clear D. Germline loops: CDR1 MDHEN, CDR2 SYDVKM. Trimming shortened V by 6 bases and J by 6 bases, and 11 bases separated the two germline ends. The CDR3 totals 13 residues.

This sequence joins TRBV9 and TRBJ2-3, with D unclear. The V and J ends lost 4 bases and 4 bases respectively, with 10 bases between them. Germline values: CDR1 SGDLS, CDR2 YYNGEE. The CDR3 is made up of 13 amino acids. The CDR3 nucleotides read TGTGCCAGCAGCCCCGACCCGGCAGATACGCAGTATTTT. Protein product: CASSPDPADTQYF.

This clone was observed a single time. The J gene is TRBJ2-3, the V gene TRBV28, with TRBD2 matching over 7 bases. Germline V gene lookup returns CDR1 MDHEN and CDR2 SYDVKM. The CDR3 runs to 18 residues. V trimming: 3 bases; J trimming: 1 base; junction bases outside the gene matches: 13. The CDR3 DNA reads as TGTGCCAGCAGTTTGCCCGGGGGGACCTTCGAGGGCACAGATACGCAGTATTTT. This gives the protein CASSLPGGTFEGTDTQYF. The entire variable domain, with the rest obtained from reference TRBV28 and TRBJ2-3, is as follows: DVKVTQSSRYLVKRTGEKVFLECVQDMDHENMFWYRQDPGLGLRLIYFSYDVKMKEKGDIPEGYSVSREKKERFSLILESASTNQTSMYLCASSLPGGTFEGTDTQYFGPGTRLTVL.

J is TRBJ2-7 and V is TRBV27, with unresolved D. V gave up 5 bases and J gave up 6 bases, with 23 bases separating them. CDR3 length: 16 amino acids. Germline CDR1 is MNHEY and CDR2 is SMNVEV (reference sequence). The CDR3 nucleotides are TGTGCCAGCAGTCCCTTCAAAAATCTCGCGACTTTCGAGCAGTACTTC. Amino acids: CASSPFKNLATFEQYF.

The chain carries TRBV6-6 and TRBJ2-5; D is unresolved. V lost 0 bases, J lost 8 bases, and 4 bases lay in between. Germline V gene data show CDR1 as MNHNY and CDR2 as SVGAGI (reference sequence). The length of the CDR3 is 11 residues. CDR3 sequence: CASSYSGTQYF. CDR3 coding DNA: TGTGCCAGCAGTTACTCCGGTACCCAGTACTTC.